This T cell receptor beta chain is from a study of PD-1 blockade in classical Hodgkin lymphoma. The study, taken as a whole, reports: Those starting nivolumab under 1 year post-ASCT were excluded.

Time point reported: cycle 4 day 1 (C4D1), after more than five weeks of nivolumab. With no exception, relapse followed autologous stem cell transplantation in all patients, and brentuximab vedotin exposure varied. The best responses consisted of complete response, partial response or progressive disease. This CDR3 is built from 13 residues. V lost 4 bases to trimming and J lost 4 bases, with 11 bases between them. The germline V gene encodes CDR1 MNHNS and CDR2 SASEGT. Here immunoSEQ multiplex PCR was the method, and the copy in TCRdb shows in-frame clones only, minus some. The sample gives tens of thousands of clones, 80% of which show up once; under 20% is in the top ten. Turning to this clone: Its antigen is undetermined.

The TCR was taken from a human donor with classical Hodgkin lymphoma. The source material was peripheral blood mononuclear cells (PBMCs), sampled before the fourth cycle of nivolumab. J is TRBJ2-7 and V is TRBV6-1; the D gene is possibly TRBD1 (5 bases). CDR3 DNA sequence: TGTGCCAGCAGTGCCAGGGAAGTGTACGAGCAGTACTTC. Its translation is CASSAREVYEQYF.